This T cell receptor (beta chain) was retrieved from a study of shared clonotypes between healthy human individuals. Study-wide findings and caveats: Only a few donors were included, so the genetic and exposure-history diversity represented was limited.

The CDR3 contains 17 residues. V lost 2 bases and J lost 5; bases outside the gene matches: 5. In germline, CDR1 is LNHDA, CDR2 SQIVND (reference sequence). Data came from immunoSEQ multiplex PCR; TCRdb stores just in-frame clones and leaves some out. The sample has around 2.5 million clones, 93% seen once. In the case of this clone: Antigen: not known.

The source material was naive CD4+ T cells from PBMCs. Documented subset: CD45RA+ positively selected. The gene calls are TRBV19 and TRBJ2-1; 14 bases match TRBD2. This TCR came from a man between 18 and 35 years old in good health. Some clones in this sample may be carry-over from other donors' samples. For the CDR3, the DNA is TGTGCCAGTAGTATAAGAGGGACTAGCGGGAGAGACAATGAGCAGTTCTTC. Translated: CASSIRGTSGRDNEQFF.